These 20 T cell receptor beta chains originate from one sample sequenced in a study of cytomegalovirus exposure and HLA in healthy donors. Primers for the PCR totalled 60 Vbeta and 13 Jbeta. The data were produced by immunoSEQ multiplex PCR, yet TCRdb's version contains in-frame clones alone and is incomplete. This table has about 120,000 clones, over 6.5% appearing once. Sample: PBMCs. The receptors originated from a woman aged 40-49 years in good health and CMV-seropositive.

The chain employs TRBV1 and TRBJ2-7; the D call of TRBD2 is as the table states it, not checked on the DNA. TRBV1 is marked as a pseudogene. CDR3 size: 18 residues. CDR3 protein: CTSSQEKSISTPLYEQYF. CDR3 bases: TGCACCAGCAGCCAAGAGAAATCAATTAGTACCCCCCTCTACGAGCAGTACTTC.

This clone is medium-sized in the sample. CDR3 nucleotide sequence: TGTGCCTGGAACGGGGAGATGAATGAGCAGTTCTTC. It yields the protein CAWNGEMNEQFF. The chain uses TRBV30 and TRBJ2-1; TRBD2 might be the D (5 bases). The CDR3 totals 12 residues. CDR1 and CDR2 (germline): GTSNPN, SVGIG (reference sequence). The V end was cut by 4 bases, the J end by 7 bases, with 11 bases between.

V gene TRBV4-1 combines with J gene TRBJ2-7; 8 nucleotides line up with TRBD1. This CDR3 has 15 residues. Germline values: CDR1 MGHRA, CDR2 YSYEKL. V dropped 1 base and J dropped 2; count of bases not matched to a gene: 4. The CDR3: CASSQGQGSPYEQYF. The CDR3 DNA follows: TGCGCCAGCAGCCAAGGACAGGGGAGTCCCTACGAGCAGTACTTC.

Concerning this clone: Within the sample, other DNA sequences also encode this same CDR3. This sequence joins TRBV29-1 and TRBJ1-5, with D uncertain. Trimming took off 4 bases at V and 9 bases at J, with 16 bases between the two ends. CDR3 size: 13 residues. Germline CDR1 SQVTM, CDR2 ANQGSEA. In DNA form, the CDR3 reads TGCAGCGTTGGACACGCAGCATCAGGGCCCCAGCATTTT. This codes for CSVGHAASGPQHF.

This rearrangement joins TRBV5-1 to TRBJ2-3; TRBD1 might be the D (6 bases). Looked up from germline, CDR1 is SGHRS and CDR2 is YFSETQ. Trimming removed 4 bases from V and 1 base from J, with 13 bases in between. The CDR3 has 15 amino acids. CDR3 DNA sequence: TGCGCCAGCAGCGGCGGACAGATTGGCACAGATACGCAGTATTTT. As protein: CASSGGQIGTDTQYF.

The CDR3 DNA is TGTGCCAGTAGTCCGAGGCAGATGGATTCACCCCTCCACTTT. This encodes CASSPRQMDSPLHF. The chain recombines TRBV19 with TRBJ1-6; D is undetermined. V lost 5 bases and J lost 8, with 13 bases in between. The CDR3 is made up of 14 amino acids. Germline-derived CDR1 and CDR2 are LNHDA and SQIVND (reference sequence).

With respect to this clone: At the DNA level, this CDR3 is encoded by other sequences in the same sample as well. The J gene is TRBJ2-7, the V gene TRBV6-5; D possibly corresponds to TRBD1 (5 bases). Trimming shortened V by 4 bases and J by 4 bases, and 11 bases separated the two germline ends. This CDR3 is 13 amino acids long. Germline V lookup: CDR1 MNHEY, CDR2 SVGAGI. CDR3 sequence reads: CASSFLGAYEQYF. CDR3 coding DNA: TGTGCCAGCAGTTTCCTAGGGGCGTACGAGCAGTACTTC.

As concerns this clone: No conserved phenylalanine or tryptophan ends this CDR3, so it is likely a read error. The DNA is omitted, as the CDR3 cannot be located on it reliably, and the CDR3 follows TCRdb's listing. The CDR3: CAWSTGNQPKHL. The chain has TRBV30 and TRBJ1-5; TRBD1, the table's D call, was not compared with the DNA. Germline CDR1 and CDR2: GTSNPN and SVGIG (reference sequence). Ends included, the CDR3 has 12 residues.

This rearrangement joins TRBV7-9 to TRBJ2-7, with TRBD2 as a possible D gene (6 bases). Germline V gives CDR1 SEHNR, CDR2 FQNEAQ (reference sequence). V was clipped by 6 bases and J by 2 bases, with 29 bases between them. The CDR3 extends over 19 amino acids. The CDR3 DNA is TGTGCCAGCAGTTCTCCCCGGGGAGGAAAGAACCCGAGAACCTACGAGCAGTACTTC. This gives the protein CASSSPRGGKNPRTYEQYF.

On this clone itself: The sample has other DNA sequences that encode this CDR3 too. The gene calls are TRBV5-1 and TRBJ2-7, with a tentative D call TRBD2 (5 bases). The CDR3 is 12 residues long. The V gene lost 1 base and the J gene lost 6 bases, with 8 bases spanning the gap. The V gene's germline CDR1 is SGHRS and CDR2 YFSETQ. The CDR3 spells CASSLTGSEQYF. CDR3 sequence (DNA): TGCGCCAGCAGCTTGACGGGATCCGAGCAGTACTTC. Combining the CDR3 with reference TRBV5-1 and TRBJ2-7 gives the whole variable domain KAGVTQTPRYLIKTRGQQVTLSCSPISGHRSVSWYQQTPGQGLQFLFEYFSETQRNKGNFPGRFSGRQFSNSRSEMNVSTLELGDSALYLCASSLTGSEQYFGPGTRLTVT.

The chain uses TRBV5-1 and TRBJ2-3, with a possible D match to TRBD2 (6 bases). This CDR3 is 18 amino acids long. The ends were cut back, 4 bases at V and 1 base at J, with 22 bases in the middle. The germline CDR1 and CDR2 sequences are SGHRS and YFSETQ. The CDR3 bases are TGCGCCAGCAGCGCCCCCGGGACTTCCCCTGTTGGCACAGATACGCAGTATTTT. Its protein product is CASSAPGTSPVGTDTQYF.

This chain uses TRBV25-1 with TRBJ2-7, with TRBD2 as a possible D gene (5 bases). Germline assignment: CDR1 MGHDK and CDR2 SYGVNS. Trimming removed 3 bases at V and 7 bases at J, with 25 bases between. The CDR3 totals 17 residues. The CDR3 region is CASSESPMAERVVEQYF. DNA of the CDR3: TGTGCCAGCAGTGAGTCTCCGATGGCAGAGAGGGTTGTTGAGCAGTACTTC.

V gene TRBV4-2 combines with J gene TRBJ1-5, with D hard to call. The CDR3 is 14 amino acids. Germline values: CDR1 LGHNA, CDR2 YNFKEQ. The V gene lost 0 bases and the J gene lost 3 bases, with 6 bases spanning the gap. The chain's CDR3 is CASSQETSNQPQHF. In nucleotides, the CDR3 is TGTGCCAGCAGCCAAGAGACTTCCAATCAGCCCCAGCATTTT.

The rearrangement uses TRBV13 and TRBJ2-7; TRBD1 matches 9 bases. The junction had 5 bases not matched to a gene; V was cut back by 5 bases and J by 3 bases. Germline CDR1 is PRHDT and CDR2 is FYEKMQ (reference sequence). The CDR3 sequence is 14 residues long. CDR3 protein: CASSGETGGYEQYF. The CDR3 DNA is TGTGCCAGCAGCGGGGAGACAGGGGGCTACGAGCAGTACTTC.

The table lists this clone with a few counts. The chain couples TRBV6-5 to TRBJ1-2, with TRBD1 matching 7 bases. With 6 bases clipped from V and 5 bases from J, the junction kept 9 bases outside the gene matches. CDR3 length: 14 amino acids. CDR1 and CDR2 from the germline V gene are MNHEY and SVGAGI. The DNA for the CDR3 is TGTGCCAGCAGGCTAACAGGGGCGGGGTATGGCTACACCTTC. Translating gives CASRLTGAGYGYTF.

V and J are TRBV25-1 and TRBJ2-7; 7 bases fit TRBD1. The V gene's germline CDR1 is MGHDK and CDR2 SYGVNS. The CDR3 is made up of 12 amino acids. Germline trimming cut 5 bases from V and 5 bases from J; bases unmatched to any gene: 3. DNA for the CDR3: TGTGCCAGCAGTCCAGGGGGACACGAGCAGTACTTC. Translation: CASSPGGHEQYF.

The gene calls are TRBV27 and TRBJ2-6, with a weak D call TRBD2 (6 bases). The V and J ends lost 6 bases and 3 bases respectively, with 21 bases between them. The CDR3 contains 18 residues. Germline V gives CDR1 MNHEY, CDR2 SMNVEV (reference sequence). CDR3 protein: CASRTWGVGRGGANVLTF. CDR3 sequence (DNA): TGTGCCAGCAGGACCTGGGGGGTGGGGAGAGGTGGGGCCAACGTCCTGACTTTC.

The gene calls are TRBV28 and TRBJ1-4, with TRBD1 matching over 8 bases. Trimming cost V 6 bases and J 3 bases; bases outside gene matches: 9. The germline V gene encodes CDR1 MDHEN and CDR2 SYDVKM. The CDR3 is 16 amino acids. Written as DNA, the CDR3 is TGTGCCAGCAGCTCGCTGGACAGGGTGTCTAATGAAAAACTGTTTTTT. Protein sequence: CASSSLDRVSNEKLFF.

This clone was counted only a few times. CDR3 sequence reads: CASSYAGGSSYEQYF. The CDR3 nucleotides are TGTGCCAGCAGTTACGCGGGGGGGAGCTCCTACGAGCAGTACTTC. V is TRBV6-6 and J is TRBJ2-7, with TRBD2 matching over 9 bases. CDR1 is MNHNY and CDR2 is SVGAGI in the germline V gene (reference sequence). V shed 2 bases, J shed 0 bases, and the junction held 2 bases outside the gene matches. The CDR3 covers 15 residues.

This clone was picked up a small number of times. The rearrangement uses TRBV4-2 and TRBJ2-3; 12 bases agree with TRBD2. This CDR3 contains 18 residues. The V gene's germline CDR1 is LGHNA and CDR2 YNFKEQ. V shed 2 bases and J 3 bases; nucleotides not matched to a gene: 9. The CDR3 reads CASSQQAGLAGGTDTQYF. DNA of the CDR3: TGTGCCAGCAGCCAACAGGCCGGCCTAGCGGGGGGGACAGATACGCAGTATTTT.